This T cell receptor (beta chain) was sequenced in a study of blood T cell repertoires in COVID-19. Germline V gives CDR1 LNHNV, CDR2 YYDKDF (reference sequence). The CDR3 consists of 14 residues. V was clipped by 5 bases and J by 1 base; unmatched bases: 4. Sequencing was performed with immunoSEQ multiplex PCR; in TCRdb, only in-frame clones are kept and a portion is missing. The sample records around 100,000 clones, around nine tenths being singletons. This TCR came from a man aged 35 to 55 with acute or convalescent COVID-19. The material sequenced was peripheral blood. The chain uses TRBV15 and TRBJ1-2; TRBD1 matches 7 bases. The DNA for the CDR3 is TGTGCCACCAGCGCCGGGACAGATAACTATGGCTACACCTTC. Translated, it gives CATSAGTDNYGYTF.